Listed here is a single T cell receptor (beta chain). What it binds is not known. The data originate from a study of CD4 T cells in relation to SARS-CoV-2 and coronaviruses. As for the study in general: No peptide or an HIV-1 Nef peptide pool served as negative control.

V shed 0 bases and J shed 3 bases, with 8 bases lying between them. CDR3 length equals 14 residues. Germline V gives CDR1 GTSNPN, CDR2 SVGIG (reference sequence). Unexposed donor CD4+ T cells date from about 2011-2018, before the COVID-19 pandemic. The cells were cultured for 9 to 11 days before CD4+ T cells were isolated. Repertoires were generated with immunoSEQ multiplex PCR, while TCRdb's copy carries only in-frame clones and drops some. The sample records more than 25,000 clones, approximately 70% being singletons. Sequencing input: CD4+ T cells from PBMCs, cultured in vitro. This chain uses TRBV30 with TRBJ2-2; D is unresolved. This clonotype originated in a human donor in good health. The CDR3: CAWSVDLYTGELFF. The CDR3 coding sequence is TGTGCCTGGAGTGTGGACCTTTACACCGGGGAGCTGTTTTTT.